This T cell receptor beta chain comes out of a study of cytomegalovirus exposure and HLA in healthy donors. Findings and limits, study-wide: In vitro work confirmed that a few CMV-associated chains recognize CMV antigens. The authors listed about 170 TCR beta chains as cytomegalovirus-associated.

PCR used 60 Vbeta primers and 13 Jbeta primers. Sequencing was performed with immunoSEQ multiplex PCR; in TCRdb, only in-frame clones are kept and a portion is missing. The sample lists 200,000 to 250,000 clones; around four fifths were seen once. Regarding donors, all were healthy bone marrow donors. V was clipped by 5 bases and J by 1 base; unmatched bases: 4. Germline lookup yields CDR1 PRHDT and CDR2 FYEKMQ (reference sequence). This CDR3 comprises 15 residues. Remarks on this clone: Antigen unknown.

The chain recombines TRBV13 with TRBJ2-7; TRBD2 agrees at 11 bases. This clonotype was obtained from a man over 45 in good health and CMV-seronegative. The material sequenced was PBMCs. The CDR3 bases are TGTGCCAGCAGCGCTCGACTAGCGGGGTCCTACGAGCAGTACTTC. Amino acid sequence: CASSARLAGSYEQYF.